Listed here are 16 T cell receptor beta chains from one sample, sequenced in a study of human T cells and chemical hapten exposure. Treatment specified: therapeutic diphenylcyclopropenone sensitization with weekly scalp DPC. Attachment of unique molecular identifiers to individual cDNA molecules was performed in the library. Via MiXCR, TCRdb re-called the reads, giving one row per CDR3 protein. In the table there are roughly 3,700 distinct CDR3 sequences, 49% of which are singletons. The material was whole blood, obtained before DPC sensitization or 2, 6, or about 24 weeks after (not recorded which). The receptors were sampled from an adult with alopecia areata. Some clones in this sample may be carry-over from other donors' samples. This table probably holds off-target reads from a library built for another chain.

The chain joins TRBV7-9 to TRBJ2-5, with D possibly being TRBD1 (6 bases). CDR3 size: 14 residues. The V end lost 0 bases, the J end lost 5 bases, and 10 bases lay between the germline ends. Germline assignment: CDR1 SEHNR and CDR2 FQNEAQ (reference sequence). CDR3 sequence reads: CASSLAQGLETQYF. The DNA of the CDR3 is TGTGCCAGCAGCTTAGCACAGGGTTTGGAGACCCAGTACTTC.

This clonotype was recorded a few times. The CDR3: CASSRTGGNEQFF. The CDR3 DNA reads TGTGCCAGCAGCCGCACAGGGGGAAATGAGCAGTTCTTC. This chain links TRBV6-5 with TRBJ2-1, with 8 bases fitting TRBD1. This CDR3 region has 13 residues. V was pared by 6 bases and J by 7 bases, with 5 bases of the junction left unmatched. Looked up from germline, CDR1 is MNHEY and CDR2 is SVGAGI.

V usage is TRBV20-1 and J usage is TRBJ1-4; D not certain. The V gene lost 1 base and the J gene lost 4 bases, with 10 bases spanning the gap. Per germline, CDR1 DFQATT and CDR2 SNEGSKA (reference sequence). The CDR3 spans 14 residues. CDR3 coding DNA: TGCAGTGCTAGAGGGCAGACGAGTAATGAAAAACTGTTTTTT. As protein: CSARGQTSNEKLFF.

This chain uses TRBV21-1 with TRBJ2-3. TRBV21-1 is deemed a pseudogene. This CDR3 has 9 residues. CDR3 nucleotides: TGTGCCAGCGGTAATACGCAGTATTTT. Translated, it gives CASGNTQYF.

The rearrangement links TRBV7-9 to TRBJ2-3, with D maybe TRBD1 (5 bases). The germline gives CDR1 SEHNR, CDR2 FQNEAQ (reference sequence). V lost 7 bases, J lost 1 base, and 18 bases lay in between. The CDR3 loop spans 16 amino acids. CDR3 in amino acids: CASNPRVGAGTDTQYF. CDR3 DNA sequence: TGTGCCAGCAACCCAAGAGTAGGGGCGGGCACAGATACGCAGTATTTT.

The chain carries TRBV29-1 and TRBJ2-4; D might be TRBD1 or TRBD2, each matching 6 bases. V lost 6 bases to trimming and J lost 6 bases, with 18 bases between them. Germline V gene sequence: CDR1 SQVTM, CDR2 ANQGSEA. The CDR3 length is 14 residues. In DNA form, the CDR3 reads TGCAGCGTCCCAGGGGAGGCACCAGGAAACATTCAGTACTTC. It specifies CSVPGEAPGNIQYF. Combining the CDR3 with reference TRBV29-1 and TRBJ2-4 gives the whole variable domain SAVISQKPSRDICQRGTSLTIQCQVDSQVTMMFWYRQQPGQSLTLIATANQGSEATYESGFVIDKFPISRPNLTFSTLTVSNMSPEDSSIYLCSVPGEAPGNIQYFGAGTRLSVL.

The rearrangement links TRBV29-1 to TRBJ2-3; either TRBD1 or TRBD2 may fit D (5 bases each). This CDR3 has 12 amino acids. Germline lookup yields CDR1 SQVTM and CDR2 ANQGSEA. V shed 7 bases and J shed 5 bases, with 13 bases lying between them. The CDR3 loop reads CSAGTQVDTQYF. The CDR3 region has the DNA TGCAGCGCAGGGACCCAGGTAGATACGCAGTATTTT.

The V gene is TRBV20-1, the J gene TRBJ2-2; 11 bases line up with TRBD2. The length of the CDR3 is 19 residues. Germline CDR1 reads DFQATT; CDR2 reads SNEGSKA (reference sequence). V was clipped by 3 bases and J by 3 bases; unmatched bases: 15. The CDR3 region has the DNA TGCAGTGCTAGTATGCTAGCGGGGGGCAAGTCGACAGACACCGGGGAGCTGTTTTTT. Translated: CSASMLAGGKSTDTGELFF.

The V call is TRBV3-1, the J call TRBJ2-3, with D possibly being TRBD2 (6 bases). With 6 bases removed from V and 5 bases from J, the gap between germline ends came to 9 bases. Germline V gene sequence: CDR1 LGHDT, CDR2 YNNKEL (reference sequence). This CDR3 has 12 amino acids. This chain's CDR3 is CASSPSEDTQYF. The CDR3 DNA sequence: TGTGCCAGCAGTCCTAGCGAAGATACGCAGTATTTT.

This clonotype is classed as large. The chain recombines TRBV29-1 with TRBJ2-5; TRBD2 matches at 8 bases. J gave up 5 bases and V 3 bases, and 14 bases lay outside the gene matches. This CDR3 region has 16 residues. In germline, CDR1 is SQVTM, CDR2 ANQGSEA. CDR3 in DNA: TGCAGCGTTGAGACCGTAGCGGGGTACTCTGACGAGACCCAGTACTTC. This codes for CSVETVAGYSDETQYF.

This clonotype was observed a handful of times. The chain uses TRBV12-3 or TRBV12-4 and TRBJ2-5, with 8 nucleotides matching TRBD2. The CDR3 totals 14 residues. Trimming at V came to 0 bases and at J to 5 bases, leaving 2 bases not matched to a gene. The CDR3 DNA sequence: TGTGCCAGCAGTTTAGCCAGCGGGGGTGAGACCCAGTACTTC. Translation: CASSLASGGETQYF.

The chain uses TRBV3-1 and TRBJ2-1; TRBD1 might be the D (6 bases). Trimming pared 1 base from V and 2 bases from J, leaving 9 bases between. CDR3 length: 15 residues. CDR1 and CDR2 (germline): LGHDT, YNNKEL (reference sequence). Written as DNA, the CDR3 is TGTGCCAGCAGCCAAGTCACAGGGACCTACAATGAGCAGTTCTTC. Residues: CASSQVTGTYNEQFF.

This clonotype was seen a handful of times. The chain is built from TRBV7-2 and TRBJ2-1; 9 bases agree with TRBD2. The V segment lost 5 bases and the J segment 3 bases; nucleotides outside the gene matches: 8. Germline CDR1 SGHTA, CDR2 FQGNSA. CDR3 length equals 16 residues. CDR3: CASSAYSGGLYNEQFF. The CDR3 nucleotides are TGTGCCAGCAGCGCCTATAGCGGGGGACTCTACAATGAGCAGTTCTTC. The full variable domain, its missing parts supplied by reference TRBV7-2 and TRBJ2-1, is GAGVSQSPSNKVTEKGKDVELRCDPISGHTALYWYRQSLGQGLEFLIYFQGNSAPDKSGLPSDRFSAERTGGSVSTLTIQRTQQEDSAVYLCASSAYSGGLYNEQFFGPGTRLTVL.

This clonotype has just a few counts. The chain uses TRBV19 and TRBJ2-1, with 10 positions matching TRBD2. Trimming at V came to 4 bases and at J to 5 bases, leaving 5 bases not matched to a gene. This CDR3 spans 15 amino acids. Germline V gene sequence: CDR1 LNHDA, CDR2 SQIVND (reference sequence). The CDR3 DNA reads as TGTGCCAGTAGTAAAAGGACTAGCGGAAACAATGAGCAGTTCTTC. Translation: CASSKRTSGNNEQFF.

Only a few counts were recorded for this clonotype. The DNA for the CDR3 is TGTGCCAGCAGTGGTCCGACAGGGGGTCGAGAGACCCAGTACTTC. This codes for CASSGPTGGRETQYF. This sequence joins TRBV6-2 or TRBV6-3 and TRBJ2-5, with 9 bases fitting TRBD1. The junction had 8 bases not matched to a gene; V was cut back by 5 bases and J by 4 bases. Germline CDR1 and CDR2: MNHEY and SVGEGT. This CDR3 region has 15 residues.

Only a few counts were recorded for this clonotype. The chain has TRBV5-4 and TRBJ2-7; perhaps D is TRBD1 or TRBD2 (5 bases each). V lost 2 bases and J lost 0, with 6 bases in between. The CDR3 sequence is 13 residues long. Germline V CDR1 and CDR2: SGHNT, YYREEE (reference sequence). The CDR3 is CASSFGASYEQYF. The CDR3 DNA reads TGTGCCAGCAGCTTCGGGGCCTCCTACGAGCAGTACTTC.